This is a list of T cell receptor beta chains from one sample in a study of PD-L1 blockade in urothelial cancer. Clones were sequenced by immunoSEQ multiplex PCR, and TCRdb holds only the in-frame ones, with some missing. The repertoire has about 71,000 clones, 85% to 90% of them found once; the top ten carry 3.4%. Sequencing was performed on PBMCs, taken around atezolizumab (anti-PD-L1) treatment. Source of these receptors: a man aged 60 to 69 with urothelial cancer. Both conserved end residues are part of each CDR3. D genes are given only for firm matches. Rows may omit the clone size; those that give it use once, few, many or a size class.

>TRBV9|NA|NA|TRBJ1-2
TGTGCCAGCAGCGGAGGGGGTTTTAACTATGGCTACACCTTC
CASSGGGFNYGYTF
>TRBV7-8|TRBD2|NA|TRBJ2-7
TGTGCCAGCAGCTTAGCGCTAGCGGGAGGTGGGGAGCAGTACTTC
CASSLALAGGGEQYF
>TRBV7-8|TRBD1|once|TRBJ2-3
TGTGCCAGCATCTTGGGACAGGGGAGAGATACGCAGTATTTT
CASILGQGRDTQYF
>TRBV25-1|NA|NA|TRBJ2-2
TGTGCCAGCAGTGAAGGCGGGACTTCGAACACCGGGGAGCTGTTTTTT
CASSEGGTSNTGELFF
>TRBV30|NA|NA|TRBJ2-6
TGTGCCCAGACAAGGGCCAACGTCCTGACTTTC
CAQTRANVLTF
>TRBV5-1|NA|NA|TRBJ2-1
TGCGCCAGCAGCCCCTCGGGCAGGGTCACCAATGAGCAGTTCTTC
CASSPSGRVTNEQFF
>TRBV7-2|TRBD2|NA|TRBJ2-3
TGTGCCAGCAGCCCACCGGGACTAGCGATGGGCACAGATACGCAGTATTTT
CASSPPGLAMGTDTQYF
>TRBV7-9|TRBD2|NA|TRBJ2-7
TGTGCCAGCGCCCCGGTAAGCGGGAGGGCGAGGGAGCAGTACTTC
CASAPVSGRAREQYF
>TRBV7-8|TRBD2|NA|TRBJ2-1
TGTGCCAGCAGGCCAGCGGGAGGGCACAATGAGCAGTTCTTC
CASRPAGGHNEQFF
>TRBV29-1|TRBD1|NA|TRBJ1-3
TGCAGCGTTGGACAGGGGGGCGATGGAAACACCATATATTTT
CSVGQGGDGNTIYF
>TRBV7-2|NA|NA|TRBJ1-5
TGTGCCAGCAGCTTATATTATAGCAATCAGCCCCAGCATTTT
CASSLYYSNQPQHF
>TRBV29-1|NA|NA|TRBJ2-2
TGCAGCGTTGGTATCCGGAACACCGGGGAGCTGTTTTTT
CSVGIRNTGELFF
>TRBV7-2|TRBD2|NA|TRBJ2-2
TGTGCCAGCAGCCCTCGGGGGGGCTCCGGGGAGCTGTTTTTT
CASSPRGGSGELFF
>TRBV5-4|TRBD2|NA|TRBJ2-1
TGTGCCAGCTCTCACGGCGGGGGGTCCCCCTACAATGAGCAGTTCTTC
CASSHGGGSPYNEQFF
>TRBV10-3|TRBD1|once|TRBJ1-1
TGTGCCATCAGTTGGACAGGGGCGAGCACTGAAGCTTTCTTT
CAISWTGASTEAFF
>TRBV5-1|NA|NA|TRBJ2-7
TGCGCCAGCAGCTTTGAACAGGGCTACGAGCAGTACTTC
CASSFEQGYEQYF
>TRBV4-1|TRBD1|NA|TRBJ2-1
TGCGCCAGCAGTCCTACAGGGGGGCGGCCCAATGAGCAGTTCTTC
CASSPTGGRPNEQFF
>TRBV18|TRBD1|once|TRBJ2-6
TGTGCCAGCTCACCACCGTCAGGGGGCGCGACTGGGGCCAACGTCCTGACTTTC
CASSPPSGGATGANVLTF
>TRBV30|NA|once|TRBJ2-1
TGTGCCTGGAGTGTGCGGGACAATGAGCAGTTCTTC
CAWSVRDNEQFF
>TRBV11-3|NA|NA|TRBJ2-2
TGTGCCAGCAGCTTAGAGACAGTTGTGGCCACCGGGGAGCTGTTTTTT
CASSLETVVATGELFF
>TRBV28|TRBD1|NA|TRBJ1-4
TGTGCCAGCAGTATTCCGGGACAGGGGTCAGAAAAACTGTTTTTT
CASSIPGQGSEKLFF
>TRBV6-1|NA|NA|TRBJ2-7
TGTGCCAGCAGCCTCGCAGCGGAGCAGTACTTC
CASSLAAEQYF
>TRBV2|TRBD1|NA|TRBJ2-6
TGTGCCAGCAGCCGGACAGGGGGCTCCTCTGGGGCCAACGTCCTGACTTTC
CASSRTGGSSGANVLTF
>TRBV27|NA|NA|TRBJ2-5
TGTGCCAGCAGACAAAAAGAGACCCAGTACTTC
CASRQKETQYF
>TRBV6-1|NA|NA|TRBJ1-2
TGTGCCAGCAGTGTGCAGGGGAACTATGGCTACACCTTC
CASSVQGNYGYTF
>TRBV10-2|NA|few|TRBJ1-1
TGCGCCAGCACCCCGGGGTGGGAGAACACTGAAGCTTTCTTT
CASTPGWENTEAFF
>TRBV6-5|NA|NA|TRBJ2-7
TGTGCCAGCAATTCGGTTTATGATTCCTACGAGCAGTACTTC
CASNSVYDSYEQYF
>TRBV9|NA|NA|TRBJ2-1
TGTGCCAGCAGCGTAGAAGGGAGCTCCGGTGAGCAGTTCTTC
CASSVEGSSGEQFF
>TRBV2|NA|NA|TRBJ2-5
TGTGCCAGCAGTGGGGCAGGGGAGTACCAAGAGACCCAGTACTTC
CASSGAGEYQETQYF
>TRBV18|TRBD1|NA|TRBJ1-2
TGTGCCAGCTCACCGGGACAGGGGGCCGACTATGGCTACACCTTC
CASSPGQGADYGYTF
>TRBV18|TRBD1|NA|TRBJ1-2
TGTGCCAGCTCCAGGGACAGCTATGGCTACACCTTC
CASSRDSYGYTF